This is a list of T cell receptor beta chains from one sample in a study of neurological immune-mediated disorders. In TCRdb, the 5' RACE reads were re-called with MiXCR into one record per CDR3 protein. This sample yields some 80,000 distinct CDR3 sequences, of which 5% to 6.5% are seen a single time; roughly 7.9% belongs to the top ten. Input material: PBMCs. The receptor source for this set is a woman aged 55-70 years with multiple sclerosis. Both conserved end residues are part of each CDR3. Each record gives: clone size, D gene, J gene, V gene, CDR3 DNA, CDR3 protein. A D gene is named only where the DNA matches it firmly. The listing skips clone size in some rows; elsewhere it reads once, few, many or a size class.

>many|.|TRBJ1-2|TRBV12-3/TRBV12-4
TGTGCCAGCAGTTCATGGGGACGGTGCACCTTC
CASSSWGRCTF
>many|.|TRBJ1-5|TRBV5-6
TGTGCCAGCAACACTGGGGGTGGGTCCAAGCCCCAGCATTTT
CASNTGGGSKPQHF
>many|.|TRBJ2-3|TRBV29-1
TGCAGCGGGACAGAGATCACAGATACGCAGTATTTT
CSGTEITDTQYF
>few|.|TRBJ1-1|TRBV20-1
TGCAGTGCATGGACAGCCGAAGCTTTCTTT
CSAWTAEAFF
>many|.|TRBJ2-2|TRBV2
TGTGCCAGCAGAGACCAGACAGTTAACACCGGGGAGCTGTTTTTT
CASRDQTVNTGELFF
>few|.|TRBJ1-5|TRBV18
TGTGCCAGCTCACCACCGCTCAGCGTTGGCAATCAGCCCCAGCATTTT
CASSPPLSVGNQPQHF
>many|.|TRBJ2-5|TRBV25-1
TGTGCCAGCAGTGAATATCTTGGCCAAGAGACCCAGTACTTC
CASSEYLGQETQYF
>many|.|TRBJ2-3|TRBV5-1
TGCGCCAGCAGCTTGGGACCGGGACAACGCACAGATACGCAGTATTTT
CASSLGPGQRTDTQYF
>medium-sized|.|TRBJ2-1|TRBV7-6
TGTGCCAGCAGTCAAGGGAGGAATGAGCAGTTCTTC
CASSQGRNEQFF
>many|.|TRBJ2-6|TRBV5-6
TGTGCCAGCAGCTTCGAGTTGCTCTCTGGGGCCAACGTCCTGACTTTC
CASSFELLSGANVLTF
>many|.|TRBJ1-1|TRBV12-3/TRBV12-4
TGTGCCAGCAAAAGTTTCGGCAGTCGAGCTTTCTTT
CASKSFGSRAFF
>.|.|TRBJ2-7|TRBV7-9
TGTGCCAGCAGCGGCGTGACCTATTACGAGCAGTACTTC
CASSGVTYYEQYF
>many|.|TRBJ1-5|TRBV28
TGTGCCAGCAGTTCCGGACACAGCAATCAGCCCCAGCATTTT
CASSSGHSNQPQHF
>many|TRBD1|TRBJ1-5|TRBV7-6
TGTGCCAGCAGCTTAGCAGGGACAGCCGGTCAGCCCCAGCATTTT
CASSLAGTAGQPQHF
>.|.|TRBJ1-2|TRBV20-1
TGCAGTGCTAGGTTTCGAGGGGCTGCTGGGGATGGCTACACCTTC
CSARFRGAAGDGYTF
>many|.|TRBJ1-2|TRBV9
TGTGCCAGCAGCGTCGGGGGTGGATCGTACGGGAGCTATGGCTACACCTTC
CASSVGGGSYGSYGYTF
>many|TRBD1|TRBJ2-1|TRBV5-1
TGCGCCAGCAGCCTCCCGACAGGGGCTTCTTACAATGAGCAGTTCTTC
CASSLPTGASYNEQFF
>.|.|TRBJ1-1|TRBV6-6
TGTGCCAGCAGTTCGACTGACAGACGGGCTTTCTTT
CASSSTDRRAFF
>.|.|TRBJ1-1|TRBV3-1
TGTGCCAGCAGCCAAACGGGTTTTACTGGGGACACTGAAGCTTTCTTT
CASSQTGFTGDTEAFF
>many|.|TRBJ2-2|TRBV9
TGTGCCAGCAGCACTACGGGCCTTGACACCGGGGAGCTGTTTTTT
CASSTTGLDTGELFF
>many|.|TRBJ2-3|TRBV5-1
TGCGCCAGCAGCTCTACAGTTAGCCCTAGCACAGATACGCAGTATTTT
CASSSTVSPSTDTQYF
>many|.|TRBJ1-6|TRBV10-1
TGCGCCAGCAGTGAGGGACCGACGACCCTCCACTTT
CASSEGPTTLHF
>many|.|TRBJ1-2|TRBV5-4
TGTGCCAGCAGCTCCCAATGGGGCTATGGCTACACCTTC
CASSSQWGYGYTF
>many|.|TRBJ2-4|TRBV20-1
TGCAGTGCTAAGCCTACCCTAGCCAAAAACATTCAGTACTTC
CSAKPTLAKNIQYF
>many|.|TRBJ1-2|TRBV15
TGTGCCACCAGCTACCAGGCGCTCGGGGATGGCTACACCTTC
CATSYQALGDGYTF
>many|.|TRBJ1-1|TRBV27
TGTGCCAGCAGCCCAACAGGGCGTGGTGAAGCTTTCTTT
CASSPTGRGEAFF
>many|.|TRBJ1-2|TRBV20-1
TGCAGTGCTATCGAGCCGATAGTCTATGGCTACACCTTC
CSAIEPIVYGYTF
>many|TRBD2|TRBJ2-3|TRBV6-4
TGTGCCAGCAGTGACGGCCCCCTAGCGGGGACCACAGATACGCAGTATTTT
CASSDGPLAGTTDTQYF
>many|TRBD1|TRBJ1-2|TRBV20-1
TGCAGTGCGCATGACAGGGCGTACTATGGCTACACCTTC
CSAHDRAYYGYTF
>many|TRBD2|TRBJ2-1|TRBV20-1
TGCAGTGGCCAAAGCGGGGATTTTTACAATGAGCAGTTCTTC
CSGQSGDFYNEQFF
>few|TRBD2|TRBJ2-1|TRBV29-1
TGCAGCTTTGAGGCTAGCGGGGCCCATGAGCAGTTCTTC
CSFEASGAHEQFF
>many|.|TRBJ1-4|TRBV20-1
TGCAGTGCTAAGGTGGATTCGGGAGAAAAACTGTTTTTT
CSAKVDSGEKLFF
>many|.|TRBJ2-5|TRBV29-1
TGCAGCGTTGCCGGCGAAGAGACCCAGTACTTC
CSVAGEETQYF
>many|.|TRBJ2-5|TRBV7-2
TGTGCCAGCAGCTTCTCACCTCAAGAGACCCAGTACTTC
CASSFSPQETQYF
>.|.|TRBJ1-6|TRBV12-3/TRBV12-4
TGTGCCAGCAGGGCTACAGTACCATATAATTCACCCCTCCACTTT
CASRATVPYNSPLHF
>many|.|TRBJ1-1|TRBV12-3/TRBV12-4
TGTGCCAGCGCCCTAGAGGGGCTTACGAACACTGAAGCTTTCTTT
CASALEGLTNTEAFF
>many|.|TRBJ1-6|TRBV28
TGTGCCAGCAGTTTCCTCGATGGGGCGGGGACCCTCCACTTT
CASSFLDGAGTLHF
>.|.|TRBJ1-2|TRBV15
TGTGCCACCAGCAGAAGCCGGTCCCCAGACGGCTACACCTTC
CATSRSRSPDGYTF
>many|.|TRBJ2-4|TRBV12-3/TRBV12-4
TGTGCCAGCAGTTTAGCCTGGGTCAACTGGGACATTCAGTACTTC
CASSLAWVNWDIQYF
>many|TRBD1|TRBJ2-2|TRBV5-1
TGCGCCAGCAGCCCGACAGGGGGTTCCGGGGAGCTGTTTTTT
CASSPTGGSGELFF
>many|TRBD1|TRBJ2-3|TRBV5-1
TGCGCCAGCAGCCCCGGACAGGGGGTCACAGATACGCAGTATTTT
CASSPGQGVTDTQYF
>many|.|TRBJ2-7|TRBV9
TGTGCCAGCAGCGTAGGGAGGTTTGGCCACGAGCAGTACTTC
CASSVGRFGHEQYF
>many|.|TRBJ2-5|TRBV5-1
TGCGCCAGCAGCTTGCAGGCCGAGGAGACCCAGTACTTC
CASSLQAEETQYF
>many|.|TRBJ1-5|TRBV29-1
TGCAGCGTTGGTACTCAGCCCCAGCATTTT
CSVGTQPQHF
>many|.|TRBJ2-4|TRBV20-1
TGCAGTGCTAGTGGTCTGGTCGGGACCCCCGAAGGGGCCAAAAACATTCAGTACTTC
CSASGLVGTPEGAKNIQYF
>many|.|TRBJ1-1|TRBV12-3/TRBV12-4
TGTGCCAGCAGCTCCGGGAACCTGAACACTGAAGCTTTCTTT
CASSSGNLNTEAFF
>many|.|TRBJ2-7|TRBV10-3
TGTGCCATCAGGGACAGTCCCTACGAGCAGTACTTC
CAIRDSPYEQYF
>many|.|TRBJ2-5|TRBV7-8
TGTGCCAGCAGCTTATCGGCGCAGGGAGAGACCCAGTACTTC
CASSLSAQGETQYF
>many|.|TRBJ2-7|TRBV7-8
TGTGCCAGCAGCTTTATGGCCGTCGGGGAATTGTTCTACGAGCAGTACTTC
CASSFMAVGELFYEQYF
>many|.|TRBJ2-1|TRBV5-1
TGCGCCAGCAGCTTACCCGGACCCTACAATGAGCAGTTCTTC
CASSLPGPYNEQFF
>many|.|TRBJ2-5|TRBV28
TGTGCCAGCAGTTTATTGTCTGGTGGAGGGGTCGGAGAGACCCAGTACTTC
CASSLLSGGGVGETQYF
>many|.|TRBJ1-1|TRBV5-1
TGCGCCAGCAGCGCCCAATACACTGAAGCTTTCTTT
CASSAQYTEAFF
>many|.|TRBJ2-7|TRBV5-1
TGCGCCAGCAGCTTGGGGATGTTGAGCTCCTACGAGCAGTACTTC
CASSLGMLSSYEQYF